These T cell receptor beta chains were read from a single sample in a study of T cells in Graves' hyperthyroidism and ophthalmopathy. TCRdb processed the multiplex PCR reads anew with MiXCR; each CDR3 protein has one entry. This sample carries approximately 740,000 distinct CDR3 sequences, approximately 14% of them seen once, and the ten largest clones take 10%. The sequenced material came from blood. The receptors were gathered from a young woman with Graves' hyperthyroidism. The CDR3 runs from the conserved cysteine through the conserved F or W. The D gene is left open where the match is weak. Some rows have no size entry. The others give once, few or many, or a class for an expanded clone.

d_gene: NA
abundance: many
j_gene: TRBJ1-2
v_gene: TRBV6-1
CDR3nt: TGTGCCAGCAGTTCCGCCCCGGGACACCTTAACTATGGCTACACCTTC
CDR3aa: CASSSAPGHLNYGYTF

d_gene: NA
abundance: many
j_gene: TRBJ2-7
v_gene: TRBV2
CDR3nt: TGTGCCAGCAGCGACTTCAGACAGACCTACGAGCAGTACTTC
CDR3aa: CASSDFRQTYEQYF

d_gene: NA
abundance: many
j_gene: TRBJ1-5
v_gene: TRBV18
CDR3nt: TGTGCCAGCTCACCGCCAGGGTCTCAGCCCCAGCATTTT
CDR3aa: CASSPPGSQPQHF

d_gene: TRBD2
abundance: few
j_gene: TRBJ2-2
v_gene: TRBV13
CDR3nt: TGTGCCAGCAGCGGCGGGAGGGGGAACACCGGGGAGCTGTTTTTT
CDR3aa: CASSGGRGNTGELFF

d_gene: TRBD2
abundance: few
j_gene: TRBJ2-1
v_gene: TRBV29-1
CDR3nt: TGCAGCGTTGAAGGTCAGACTAGCGGGCGGATCTCCTACAATGAGCAGTTCTTC
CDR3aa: CSVEGQTSGRISYNEQFF

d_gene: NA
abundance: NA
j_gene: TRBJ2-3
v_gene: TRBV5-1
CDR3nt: TGCGCCAGCAGCTTGGTTGTTGTACGCACAGATACGCAGTATTTT
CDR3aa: CASSLVVVRTDTQYF

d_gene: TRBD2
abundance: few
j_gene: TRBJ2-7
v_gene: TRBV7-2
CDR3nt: TGTGCCAGCAGCCTTCGGACTAGCTGGAGTACCTACGAGCAGTACTTC
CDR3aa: CASSLRTSWSTYEQYF

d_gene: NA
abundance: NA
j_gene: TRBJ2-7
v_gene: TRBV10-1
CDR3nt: TGCGCCAGCAGTGGACAACGGGGGTCCTACGAGCAGTACTTC
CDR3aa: CASSGQRGSYEQYF

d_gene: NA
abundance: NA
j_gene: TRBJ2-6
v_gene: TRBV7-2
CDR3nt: TGTGCCAGCAGCTTAGGGGTGCGGAGCTCTGGGGCCAACGTCCTGACTTTC
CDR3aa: CASSLGVRSSGANVLTF

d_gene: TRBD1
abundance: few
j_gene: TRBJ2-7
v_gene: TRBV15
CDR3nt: TGTGCCACCAGCAGTGTCGGACAGGGGTACGAGAAGTACTTC
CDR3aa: CATSSVGQGYEKYF

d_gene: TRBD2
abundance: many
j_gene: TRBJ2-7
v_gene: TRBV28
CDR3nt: TGTGCCAGTCACCTTAGCGGGGCCTACGAGCAGTACTTC
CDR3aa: CASHLSGAYEQYF

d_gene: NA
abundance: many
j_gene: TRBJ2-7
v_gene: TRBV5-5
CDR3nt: TGTGCCAGCAGCCGCCCCAACGGTTACGAGCAGTACTTC
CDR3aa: CASSRPNGYEQYF

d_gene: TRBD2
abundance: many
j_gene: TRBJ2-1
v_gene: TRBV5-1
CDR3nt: TGCGCCAGCAGCAGTGCTAGCGGGAGGGCCTACAATGAGCAGTTCTTC
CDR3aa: CASSSASGRAYNEQFF

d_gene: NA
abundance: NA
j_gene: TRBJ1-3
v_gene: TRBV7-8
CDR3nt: TGTGCCAGCAGCTCCAGGGCCTCTGGAAACACCATATATTTT
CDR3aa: CASSSRASGNTIYF

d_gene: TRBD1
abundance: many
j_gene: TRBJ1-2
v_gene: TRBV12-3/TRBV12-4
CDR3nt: TGTGCCAGCAGTTTGAGGGGGCGGCACTATGGCTACACCTTC
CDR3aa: CASSLRGRHYGYTF

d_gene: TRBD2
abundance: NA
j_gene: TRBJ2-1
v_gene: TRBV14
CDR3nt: TGTGTCAGCAGCCTACTAGCGGGGTCCTACAATGAGCAGTTCTTC
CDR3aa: CVSSLLAGSYNEQFF

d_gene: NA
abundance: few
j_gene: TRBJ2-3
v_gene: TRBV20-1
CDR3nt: TGCAGTGCGAGTAGCGGAGCCACAGATACGCAGTATTTT
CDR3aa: CSASSGATDTQYF

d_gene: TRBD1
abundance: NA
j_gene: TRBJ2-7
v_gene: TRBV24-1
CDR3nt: TGTGCCACCAGTGACCGCCTACCGGGACAGGCTTCCTACGAGCAGTACTTC
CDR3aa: CATSDRLPGQASYEQYF

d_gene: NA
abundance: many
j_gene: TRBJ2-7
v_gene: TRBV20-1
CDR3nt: TGCAGTGCTTACGACAGGCGGGACGGCGAGCAGTACTTC
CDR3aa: CSAYDRRDGEQYF

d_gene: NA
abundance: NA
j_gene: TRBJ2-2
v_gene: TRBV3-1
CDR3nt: TGTGCCAGCAGCCCGGCGCATGGGGGGGAGCTGTTTTTT
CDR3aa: CASSPAHGGELFF

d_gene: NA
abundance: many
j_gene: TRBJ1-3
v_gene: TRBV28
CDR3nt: TGTGCCAGCAGTTTATACCCCCCGGCCTCTGGGGGAAACACCATATATTTT
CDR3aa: CASSLYPPASGGNTIYF

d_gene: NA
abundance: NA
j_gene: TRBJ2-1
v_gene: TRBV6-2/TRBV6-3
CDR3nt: TGTGCCAGCAGGGACCCTCAGGGTGAGCAGTTCTTC
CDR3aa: CASRDPQGEQFF

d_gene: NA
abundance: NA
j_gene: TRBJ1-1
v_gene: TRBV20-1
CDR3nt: TGCAGTGCTCAAATCAACCCAGGGGCTGAAGCTTTCTTT
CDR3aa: CSAQINPGAEAFF

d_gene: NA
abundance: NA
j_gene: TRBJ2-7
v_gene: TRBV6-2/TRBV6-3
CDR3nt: TGTGCCAGCAACCAGAACTACGAGCAGTACTTC
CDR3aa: CASNQNYEQYF

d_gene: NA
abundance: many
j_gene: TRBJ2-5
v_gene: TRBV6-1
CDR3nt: TGTGCCAGCAGATGGGGGCTGGAGACCCAGTACTTC
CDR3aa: CASRWGLETQYF

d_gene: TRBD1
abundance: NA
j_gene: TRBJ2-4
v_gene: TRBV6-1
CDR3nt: TGTGCCAGCAGTACAGGGGGCGGAAAAAACATTCAGTACTTC
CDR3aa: CASSTGGGKNIQYF

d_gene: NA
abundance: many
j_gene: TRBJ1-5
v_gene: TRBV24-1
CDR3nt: TGTGCCACCGGTAGTGCTGTCTCTTCCAAAGGATTTCAGCCCCAGCATTTT
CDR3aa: CATGSAVSSKGFQPQHF

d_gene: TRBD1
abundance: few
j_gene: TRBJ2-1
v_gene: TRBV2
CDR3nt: TGTGCCAGCAAGGACAGGGGGCCGGATGAGCAGTTCTTC
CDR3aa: CASKDRGPDEQFF

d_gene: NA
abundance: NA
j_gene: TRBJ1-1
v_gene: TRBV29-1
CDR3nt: TGCAGCGTTTCGGGCAGCTTGAACACTGAAGCTTTCTTT
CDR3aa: CSVSGSLNTEAFF

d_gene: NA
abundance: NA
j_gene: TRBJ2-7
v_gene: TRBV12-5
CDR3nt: TGTGCTAGTGGTTGGGACACCTACAATGAGCAGTACTTC
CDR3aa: CASGWDTYNEQYF

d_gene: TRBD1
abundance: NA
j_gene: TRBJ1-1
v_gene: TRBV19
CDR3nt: TGTGCCAGTAGTATATCCGACAGGGGGAACACTGAAGCTTTCTTT
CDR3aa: CASSISDRGNTEAFF

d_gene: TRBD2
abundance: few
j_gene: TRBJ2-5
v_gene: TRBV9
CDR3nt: TGTGCCAGCAGCGCGGGGGGTTGGAGAGAGACCCAGTACTTC
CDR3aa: CASSAGGWRETQYF

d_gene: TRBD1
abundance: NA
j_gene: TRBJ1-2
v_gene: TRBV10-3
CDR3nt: TGTGCCATCAGTGAGGAGACAGGGAACTATGGCTACACCTTC
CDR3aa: CAISEETGNYGYTF

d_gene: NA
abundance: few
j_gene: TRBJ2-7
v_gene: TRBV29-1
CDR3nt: TGCAGCGTGTCCCCATTATACGAGCAGTACTTC
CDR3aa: CSVSPLYEQYF

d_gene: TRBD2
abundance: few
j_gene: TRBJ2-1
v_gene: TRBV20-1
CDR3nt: TGCAGTGCCGGACTAGCGGGAATCAATGAGCAGTTCTTC
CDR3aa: CSAGLAGINEQFF

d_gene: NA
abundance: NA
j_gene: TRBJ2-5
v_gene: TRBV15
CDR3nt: TGTGCCACCAGCAGAAGAGGGAGGAATTTAGAAGAGACCCAGTACTTC
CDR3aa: CATSRRGRNLEETQYF

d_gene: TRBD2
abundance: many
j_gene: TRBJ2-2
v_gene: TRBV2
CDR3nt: TGTGCCAGCACTAAGCGGGAGGGGAACACCGGGGAGCTGTTTTTT
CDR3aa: CASTKREGNTGELFF

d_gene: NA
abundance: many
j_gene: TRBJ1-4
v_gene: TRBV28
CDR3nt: TGTGCCAGCAGCCCCGGGGGTTCTCCCCCCTTTAATGAAAAACTGTTTTTT
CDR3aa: CASSPGGSPPFNEKLFF

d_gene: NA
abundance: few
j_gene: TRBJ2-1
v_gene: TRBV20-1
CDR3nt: TGCAGTGCTAGAGATCCCTCCGGCAACGATGAGCAGTTCTTC
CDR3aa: CSARDPSGNDEQFF

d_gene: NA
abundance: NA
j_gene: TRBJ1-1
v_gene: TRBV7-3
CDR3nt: TGTGCCAGCAGTTTGTGGCGACCCGGGAAGAACACTGAAGCTTTCTTT
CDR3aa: CASSLWRPGKNTEAFF

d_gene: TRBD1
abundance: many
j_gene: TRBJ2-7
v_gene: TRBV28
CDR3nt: TGTGCCAGCAGGAGGACAGGGGCACAGAACTACGAGCAGTACTTC
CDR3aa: CASRRTGAQNYEQYF

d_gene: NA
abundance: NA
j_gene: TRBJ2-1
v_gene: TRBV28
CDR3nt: TGTGCCAGCACTTCTTTCAGGGCCGGGTTCAATGAGCAGTTCTTC
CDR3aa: CASTSFRAGFNEQFF

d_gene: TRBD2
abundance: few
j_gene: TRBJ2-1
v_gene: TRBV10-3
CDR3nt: TGTGCCATCAGTGAGTCGGGCGGGAGGAAAAAGAATGAGCAGTTCTTC
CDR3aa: CAISESGGRKKNEQFF

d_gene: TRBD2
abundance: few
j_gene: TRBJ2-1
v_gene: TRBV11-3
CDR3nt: TGTGCCAGCAGCAGACTAGCGGGCACCTACAATGAGCAGTTCTTC
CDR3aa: CASSRLAGTYNEQFF

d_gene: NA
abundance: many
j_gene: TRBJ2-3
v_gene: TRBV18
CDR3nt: TGTGCCAGCTCACAGAACACAGATACGCAGTATTTT
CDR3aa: CASSQNTDTQYF

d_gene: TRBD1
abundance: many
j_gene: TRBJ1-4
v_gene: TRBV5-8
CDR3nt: TGTGCCAGCAGCTCCGGGACAGGGGGCACTAATGAAAAACTGTTTTTT
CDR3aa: CASSSGTGGTNEKLFF

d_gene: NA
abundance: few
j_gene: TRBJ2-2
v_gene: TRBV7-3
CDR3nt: TGTGCCAGCAGCTTAACTGGGGGACTCCTGACGTCCACCGGGGAGCTGTTTTTT
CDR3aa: CASSLTGGLLTSTGELFF

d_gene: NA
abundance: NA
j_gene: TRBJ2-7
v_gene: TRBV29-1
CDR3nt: TGCGGCGTTGTAGGGGGGGCGGGGGAGCAGTACTTC
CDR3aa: CGVVGGAGEQYF

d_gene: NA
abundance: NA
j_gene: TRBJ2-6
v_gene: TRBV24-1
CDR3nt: TGTGCCACCAGTGATTTTTCGGGGTCTGGGGCCAACGTCCTGACTTTC
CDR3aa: CATSDFSGSGANVLTF

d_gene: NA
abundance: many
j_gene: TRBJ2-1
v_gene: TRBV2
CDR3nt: TGTGCCAGCGGGGGACCCCTCCCCACCTACAATGAGCAGTTCTTC
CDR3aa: CASGGPLPTYNEQFF

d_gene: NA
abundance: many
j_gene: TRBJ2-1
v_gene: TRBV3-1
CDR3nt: TGTGCCAGCAGCCAAGAGGCCCCACCAGACCAGGGGCATGAGCAGTTCTTC
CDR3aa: CASSQEAPPDQGHEQFF

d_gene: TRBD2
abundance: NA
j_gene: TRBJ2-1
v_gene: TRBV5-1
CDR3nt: TGCGCCAGCAGCTGGGCCGGACTAGCGGGAGTGAGGAATGAGCAGTTCTTC
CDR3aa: CASSWAGLAGVRNEQFF

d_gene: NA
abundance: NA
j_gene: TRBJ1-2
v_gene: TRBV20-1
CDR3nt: TGCAGTGCTCCAGGAGGGGGATCCGACTATGGCTACACCTTC
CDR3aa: CSAPGGGSDYGYTF